This is a list of T cell receptor beta chains from one sample in a study of shared clonotypes between healthy human individuals. Assay: immunoSEQ multiplex PCR; the TCRdb copy retains only in-frame clones and omits some. Of about 2.1 million clones in the sample, 93% were seen once. Sequenced material: naive CD8+ T cells from PBMCs. These TCRs come from a man aged 18-30 years in good health. Some clones in this sample may be carry-over from other donors' samples. CDR3s include the opening cysteine and the closing phenylalanine or tryptophan. A D gene is named only where the DNA matches it firmly. Expanded clones get a size class; other rows say once, few or many, or leave the size out.

j_gene | v_gene | abundance | d_gene | CDR3nt | CDR3aa
TRBJ1-4 | TRBV7-9 | - | - | TGTGCCAGCAGCTCAGGGACCGGCGAAAAACTGTTTTTT | CASSSGTGEKLFF
TRBJ2-5 | TRBV11-3 | - | - | TGTGCCAGCAGCTCCCGTGGGGACGGACATCAAGAGACCCAGTACTTC | CASSSRGDGHQETQYF
TRBJ2-2 | TRBV5-4 | - | - | TGTGCCAGCAGCTTGGGACGGGAGACTAGCGGGGAGCTGTTTTTT | CASSLGRETSGELFF
TRBJ2-7 | TRBV4-3 | - | - | TGCGCCAGCAGCCCCAATAGCCTGGGAAGCTACGAGCAGTACTTC | CASSPNSLGSYEQYF
TRBJ1-5 | TRBV4-1 | - | - | TGCGCCAGCAGTTCAGTCGGGGGAAATAGCAATCAGCCCCAGCATTTT | CASSSVGGNSNQPQHF
TRBJ2-1 | TRBV7-9 | once | TRBD2 | TGTGCCAGCAGCTCCAAATCTAGCGGGAGGGCCCCTGAGCAGTTCTTC | CASSSKSSGRAPEQFF
TRBJ1-5 | TRBV7-8 | - | - | TGTGCCAGCAGTACGGACAGATATCAGCCCCAGCATTTT | CASSTDRYQPQHF
TRBJ2-7 | TRBV10-3 | - | TRBD2 | TGTGCCATCAGTGAGCTCAAGCGGGAGGCCCCCTACGAGCAGTACTTC | CAISELKREAPYEQYF
TRBJ1-3 | TRBV19 | - | TRBD1 | TGTGCCAGTAGTCCCGACAGGGGCTCTGGAAACACCATATATTTT | CASSPDRGSGNTIYF
TRBJ2-1 | TRBV15 | - | - | TGTGCCACCAGCAGATCCGTCACAACCTACAATGAGCAGTTCTTC | CATSRSVTTYNEQFF
TRBJ2-3 | TRBV5-1 | - | TRBD1 | TGCGCCAGCAGCCAAGGGACAGCAAGCACAGATACGCAGTATTTT | CASSQGTASTDTQYF
TRBJ1-3 | TRBV7-8 | - | - | TGTGCCAGCAGCGCATCCTCGAGATTCTCTGGAAACACCATATATTTT | CASSASSRFSGNTIYF
TRBJ2-3 | TRBV9 | - | TRBD2 | TGTGCCAGCAGCCCCCGACTAGCGGGAGCTTTCTTGGATACGCAGTATTTT | CASSPRLAGAFLDTQYF
TRBJ2-1 | TRBV4-2 | - | - | TGTGCCAGCAGCCAAGATACCGCACGATCCTACAATGAGCAGTTCTTC | CASSQDTARSYNEQFF
TRBJ1-2 | TRBV7-9 | - | - | TGTGCCAGCAGCCGACCGACAGACGATACTAACTATGGCTACACCTTC | CASSRPTDDTNYGYTF
TRBJ1-5 | TRBV29-1 | - | TRBD1 | TGCAGCGTTCGGGGACAGGGAAATCAGCCCCAGCATTTT | CSVRGQGNQPQHF
TRBJ1-5 | TRBV28 | once | TRBD1 | TGTGCCAGCAGCCTGACAGGGATTAGCAATCAGCCCCAGCATTTT | CASSLTGISNQPQHF
TRBJ2-7 | TRBV28 | once | - | TGTGCCAGCGGACCCTCCGCGTGGGGATACGAGCAGTACTTC | CASGPSAWGYEQYF
TRBJ2-7 | TRBV11-2 | - | TRBD1 | TGTGCCAGCAGCCGGGACAGGGGCGCGGGCTACGAGCAGTACTTC | CASSRDRGAGYEQYF
TRBJ2-1 | TRBV6-6 | - | TRBD2 | TGTGCCAGCACTGCGGGAGAGTCTTCTTTTGAGCAGTTCTTC | CASTAGESSFEQFF
TRBJ2-2 | TRBV7-7 | - | TRBD2 | TGTGCCAGCAGCGCAACGGGGGGAACCGGGGAGCTGTTTTTT | CASSATGGTGELFF
TRBJ1-4 | TRBV7-9 | - | TRBD1 | TGTGCCAGCAGTCTCACTAGGGGGCACGATAATGAAAAACTGTTTTTT | CASSLTRGHDNEKLFF
TRBJ1-2 | TRBV2 | - | TRBD1 | TGTGCCAGCAGGGACCCTGGGACAGACGATGGCTACACCTTC | CASRDPGTDDGYTF
TRBJ2-7 | TRBV5-1 | - | - | TGCGCCAGCAGCTTGGGAGGTCAGTACGAGCAGTACTTC | CASSLGGQYEQYF
TRBJ1-3 | TRBV4-1 | - | - | TGCGCCAGCAGCCAAGCGATCGGGGCGGACACCATATATTTT | CASSQAIGADTIYF
TRBJ2-3 | TRBV7-9 | - | - | TGTGCCAGCAGCGCCGGGCCCCGGGGGGCGGAAAATACGCAGTATTTT | CASSAGPRGAENTQYF
TRBJ1-2 | TRBV30 | - | - | TGTGCCTGGCTTACCCCCGGGCGAGGGTTGGATGGCTACACCTTC | CAWLTPGRGLDGYTF
TRBJ1-2 | TRBV14 | - | - | TGTGCCAGCAGCCACTCCTTAGGGTACGGGCTGGCCGACTTC | CASSHSLGYGLADF
TRBJ2-7 | TRBV19 | - | TRBD2 | TGTGCCAGTAGTCAAACTGTTACTAGCGGGATTCTTGACGAGCAGTACTTC | CASSQTVTSGILDEQYF
TRBJ2-3 | TRBV7-9 | - | - | TGTGCCAGCAGACCCGGGGCTACAGATACGCAGTATTTT | CASRPGATDTQYF
TRBJ2-2 | TRBV5-6 | - | - | TGTGCCAGCAGCCTGACAGCGAACACCGGGGAGCTGTTTTTT | CASSLTANTGELFF
TRBJ1-4 | TRBV19 | - | TRBD1 | TGTGCCAGTAGATCGCGACAGGGAGTTGCAACTAATGAAAAACTGTTTTTT | CASRSRQGVATNEKLFF
TRBJ2-7 | TRBV6-5 | - | - | TGTGCCAGCAGTTACGGGCAGGGAAAGGACGAGCAGTACTTC | CASSYGQGKDEQYF
TRBJ2-1 | TRBV4-2 | - | TRBD2 | TGTGCCAGCAGCCAAGATCTAGCGGGAGGGCCAGTCAACAATGAGCAGTTCTTC | CASSQDLAGGPVNNEQFF
TRBJ2-4 | TRBV10-3 | - | - | TGTGCCATCAGTGAAGGGGGAACTAGTCCCAAAAACATTCAGTACTTC | CAISEGGTSPKNIQYF
TRBJ2-2 | TRBV7-2 | once | - | TGTGCCAGCAGCTTCGGCCCGAACGGAGACGGGGAGCTGTTTTTT | CASSFGPNGDGELFF
TRBJ2-7 | TRBV7-9 | - | - | TGTGCCAGCAGCTTAGTAGGACCTGCCGAGCAGTACTTC | CASSLVGPAEQYF
TRBJ2-3 | TRBV7-9 | - | TRBD2 | TGTGCCAGCAGCCCCGTGGAGCGGGAACGCACAGATACGCAGTATTTT | CASSPVERERTDTQYF
TRBJ2-5 | TRBV6-1 | - | - | TGTGCCAGCAGTGAATTTCGGCAGGTGAAGTTCGAAGAGACCCAGTACTTC | CASSEFRQVKFEETQYF
TRBJ1-2 | TRBV21-1 | - | - | TGTGCCAGCAGCATGGGACAGGGGGCGCGAATCTATGGCTACACCTTC | CASSMGQGARIYGYTF
TRBJ2-7 | TRBV6-1 | - | TRBD1 | TGTGCCAGCAGTGAACGGGACAGGAGCTCCTACGAGCAGTACTTC | CASSERDRSSYEQYF
TRBJ2-7 | TRBV19 | - | - | TGTGCCAGTAGTAGCACAGGGATCCACGAGCAGTACTTC | CASSSTGIHEQYF
TRBJ2-6 | TRBV6-5 | - | - | TGTGCCAGCAGTTACATCGGGACAGGGGCCAACGTCCTGACTTTC | CASSYIGTGANVLTF
TRBJ2-7 | TRBV15 | - | - | TGTGCCACCAGTAGGACTGGCTTACCTGGAGGGGAGCAGTACTTC | CATSRTGLPGGEQYF
TRBJ2-7 | TRBV5-6 | once | TRBD2 | TGTGCCAGCAGCTTGGGAGCTAGCGGGAGATCCTACGAGCAGTACTTC | CASSLGASGRSYEQYF
TRBJ1-1 | TRBV9 | - | TRBD1 | TGTGCCAGCAGCGCACAGGGGAGGGGCACTGAAGCTTTCTTT | CASSAQGRGTEAFF
TRBJ1-4 | TRBV10-3 | - | - | TGTGCCATCAGTGGACACCTTGCAACTAATGAAAAACTGTTTTTT | CAISGHLATNEKLFF
TRBJ2-7 | TRBV7-2 | - | - | TGTGCCAGCAGCTTAAATATCAGATACGAGCAGTACTTC | CASSLNIRYEQYF
TRBJ2-7 | TRBV19 | - | - | TGTGCCAGTAGTATGGGCCAGGGTTCCTACGAGCAGTACTTC | CASSMGQGSYEQYF
TRBJ1-2 | TRBV19 | few | - | TGTGCCAGTAGTCGCAACGGTGACTGGCGGTATGGCTACACCTTC | CASSRNGDWRYGYTF
TRBJ2-1 | TRBV4-3 | - | - | TGCGCCAGCAGCCAAGATGGGGACTCCCACAATGAGCAGTTCTTC | CASSQDGDSHNEQFF
TRBJ2-1 | TRBV4-2 | - | TRBD2 | TGTGCCAGCAGCTCTACTAGCGGAAGTACTTACAATGAGCAGTTCTTC | CASSSTSGSTYNEQFF
TRBJ1-1 | TRBV27 | - | TRBD1 | TGTGCCAGCAGTTCGACAGGGTGGGGCACTGAAGCTTTCTTT | CASSSTGWGTEAFF
TRBJ2-1 | TRBV25-1 | - | - | TGTGCCAGCGGAGAACTAGATCCCCTAAGCTACAATGAGCAGTTCTTC | CASGELDPLSYNEQFF
TRBJ1-1 | TRBV25-1 | few | - | TGTGCCAGCAGAGAGGGCAGAGAAGCTTTCTTT | CASREGREAFF
TRBJ2-7 | TRBV19 | - | TRBD2 | TGTGCCAGTAGTCGCCGTGCGGGAGATCGGTACGAGCAGTACTTC | CASSRRAGDRYEQYF
TRBJ1-5 | TRBV28 | - | - | TGTGCCAGCAGTTCGGACCTGCGGGGGGATCAGCCCCAGCATTTT | CASSSDLRGDQPQHF